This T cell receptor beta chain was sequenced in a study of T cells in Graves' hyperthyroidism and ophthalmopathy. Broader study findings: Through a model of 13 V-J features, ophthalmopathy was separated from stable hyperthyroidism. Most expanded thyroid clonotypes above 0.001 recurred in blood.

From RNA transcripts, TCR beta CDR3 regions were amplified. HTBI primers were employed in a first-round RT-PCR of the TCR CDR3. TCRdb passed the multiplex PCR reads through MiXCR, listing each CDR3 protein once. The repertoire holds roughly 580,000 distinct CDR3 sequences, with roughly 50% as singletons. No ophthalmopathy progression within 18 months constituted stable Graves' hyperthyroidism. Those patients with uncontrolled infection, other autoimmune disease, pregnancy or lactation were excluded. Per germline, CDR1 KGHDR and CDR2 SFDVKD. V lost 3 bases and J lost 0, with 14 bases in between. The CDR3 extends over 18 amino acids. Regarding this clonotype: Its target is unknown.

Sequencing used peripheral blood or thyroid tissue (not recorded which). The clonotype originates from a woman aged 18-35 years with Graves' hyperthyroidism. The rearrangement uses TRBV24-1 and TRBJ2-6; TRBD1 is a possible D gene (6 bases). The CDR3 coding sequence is TGTGCCACCAGTGATCCACGGACAGCCCGCTCTGGGGCCAACGTCCTGACTTTC. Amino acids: CATSDPRTARSGANVLTF.